This T cell receptor beta chain was observed in a study of blood T cell repertoires in COVID-19. Across the whole study: Both acute and convalescent COVID-19 samples were obtained from the United States, Italy and Spain. The cDNA or gDNA used as material had been derived from T cells, B-cell-depleted T cells, or PBMCs.

In the study's own analysis: Estimated nucleated cell counts came from reference gene primer amplification. Sequencing used immunoSEQ multiplex PCR; TCRdb keeps in-frame clones, though not all of them. From that table come the V and J calls and clone size; the DNA was used to work out D and trimming. This table holds more than 95,000 clones, 79% found once. J lost 7 bases, V lost 9 bases, and 11 bases had no gene match. The CDR3 has 14 amino acids. The germline CDR1 and CDR2 sequences are LNHDA and SQIVND (reference sequence). Sequenced material: peripheral blood. V and J are TRBV19 and TRBJ2-1; the match to TRBD2 covers 8 bases. The clonotype originates from a man aged 40-49 years with active or convalescent COVID-19. The CDR3 sequence: CASRTTSAGNEQFF. The CDR3, as DNA: TGTGCCAGCCGAACGACTAGCGCTGGGAATGAGCAGTTCTTC.